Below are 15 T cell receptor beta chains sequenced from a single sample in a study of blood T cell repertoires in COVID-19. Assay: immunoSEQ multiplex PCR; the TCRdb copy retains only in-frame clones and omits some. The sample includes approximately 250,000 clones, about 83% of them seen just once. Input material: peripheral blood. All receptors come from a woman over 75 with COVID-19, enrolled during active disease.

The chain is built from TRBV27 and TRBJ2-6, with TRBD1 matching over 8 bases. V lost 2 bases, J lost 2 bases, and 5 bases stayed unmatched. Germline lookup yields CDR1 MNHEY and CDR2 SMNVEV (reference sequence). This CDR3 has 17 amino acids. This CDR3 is CASSLRRTGTGANVLTF. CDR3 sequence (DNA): TGTGCCAGCAGTTTACGTCGGACAGGGACTGGGGCCAACGTCCTGACTTTC. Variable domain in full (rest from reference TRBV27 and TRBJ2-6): EAQVTQNPRYLITVTGKKLTVTCSQNMNHEYMSWYRQDPGLGLRQIYYSMNVEVTDKGDVPEGYKVSRKEKRNFPLILESPSPNQTSLYFCASSLRRTGTGANVLTFGAGSRLTVL.

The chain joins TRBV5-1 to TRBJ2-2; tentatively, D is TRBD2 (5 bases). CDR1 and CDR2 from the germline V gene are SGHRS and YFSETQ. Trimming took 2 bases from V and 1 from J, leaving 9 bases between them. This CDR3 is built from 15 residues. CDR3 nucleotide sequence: TGCGCCAGCAGCTTATTGAGCGGGAACACCGGGGAGCTGTTTTTT. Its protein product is CASSLLSGNTGELFF.

The CDR3 nucleotides are TGTGCCAGCAGTCCTAGTGGGGGGGCGTCTGAAAAACTGTTTTTT. It codes for CASSPSGGASEKLFF. The chain joins TRBV28 to TRBJ1-4; D is possibly TRBD1 (6 bases). V lost 5 bases, J lost 7 bases, and 17 bases lay in between. From germline, CDR1 is MDHEN and CDR2 SYDVKM. The CDR3 extends over 15 amino acids.

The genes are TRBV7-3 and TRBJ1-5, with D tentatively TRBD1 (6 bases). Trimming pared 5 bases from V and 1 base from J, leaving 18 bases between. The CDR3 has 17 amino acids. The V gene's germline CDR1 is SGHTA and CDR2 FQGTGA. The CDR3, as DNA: TGTGCCAGCAGCCCCCTCGAACAGGGCACGAGCAATCAGCCCCAGCATTTT. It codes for CASSPLEQGTSNQPQHF.

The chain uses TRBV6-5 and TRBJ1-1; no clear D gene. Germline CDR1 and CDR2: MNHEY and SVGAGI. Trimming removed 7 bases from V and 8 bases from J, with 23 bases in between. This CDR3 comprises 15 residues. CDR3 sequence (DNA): TGTGCCAGCACCCCCGGTTTAGCCTTTGCTGGGGAAGCTTTCTTT. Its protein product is CASTPGLAFAGEAFF.

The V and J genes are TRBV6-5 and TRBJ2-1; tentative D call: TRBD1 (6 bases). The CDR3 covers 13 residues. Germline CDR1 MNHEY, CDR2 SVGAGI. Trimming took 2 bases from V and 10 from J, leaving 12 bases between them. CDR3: CASSYRDTGEQFF. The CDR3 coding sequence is TGTGCCAGCAGTTACCGGGACACGGGGGAGCAGTTCTTC.

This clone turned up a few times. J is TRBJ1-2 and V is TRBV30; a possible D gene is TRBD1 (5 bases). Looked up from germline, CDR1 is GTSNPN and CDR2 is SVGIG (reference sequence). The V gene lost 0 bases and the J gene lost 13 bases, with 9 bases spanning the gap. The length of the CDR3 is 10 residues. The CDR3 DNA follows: TGTGCCTGGAGTGTACAGGCTCCCACCTTC. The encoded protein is CAWSVQAPTF.

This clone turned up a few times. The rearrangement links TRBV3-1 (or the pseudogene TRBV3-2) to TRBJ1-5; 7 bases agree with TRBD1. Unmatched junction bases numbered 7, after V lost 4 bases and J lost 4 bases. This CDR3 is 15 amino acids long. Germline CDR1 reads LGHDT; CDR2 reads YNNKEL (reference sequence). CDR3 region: CASSLRGQPNQPQHF. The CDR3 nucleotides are TGTGCCAGCAGCCTAAGGGGGCAGCCTAATCAGCCCCAGCATTTT.

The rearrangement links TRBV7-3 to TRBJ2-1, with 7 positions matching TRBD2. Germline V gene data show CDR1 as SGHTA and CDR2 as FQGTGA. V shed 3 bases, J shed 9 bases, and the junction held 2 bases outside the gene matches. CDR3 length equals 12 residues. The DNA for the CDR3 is TGTGCCAGCAGCTTCGGGGGGACTGAGCAGTTCTTC. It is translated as CASSFGGTEQFF.

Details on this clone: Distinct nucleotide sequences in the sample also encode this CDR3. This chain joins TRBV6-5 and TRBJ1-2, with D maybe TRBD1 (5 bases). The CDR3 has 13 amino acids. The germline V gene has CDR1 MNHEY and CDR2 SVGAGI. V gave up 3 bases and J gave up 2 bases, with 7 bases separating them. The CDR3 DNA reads TGTGCCAGCAGTTATCAGGGAAACTATGGCTACACCTTC. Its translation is CASSYQGNYGYTF.

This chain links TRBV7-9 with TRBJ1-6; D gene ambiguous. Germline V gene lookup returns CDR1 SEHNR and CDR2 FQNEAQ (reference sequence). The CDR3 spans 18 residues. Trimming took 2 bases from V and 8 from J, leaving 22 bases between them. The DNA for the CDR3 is TGTGCCAGCAGCTTATCTATTAGCGATATACGGATGGATTCACCCCTCCACTTT. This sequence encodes CASSLSISDIRMDSPLHF.

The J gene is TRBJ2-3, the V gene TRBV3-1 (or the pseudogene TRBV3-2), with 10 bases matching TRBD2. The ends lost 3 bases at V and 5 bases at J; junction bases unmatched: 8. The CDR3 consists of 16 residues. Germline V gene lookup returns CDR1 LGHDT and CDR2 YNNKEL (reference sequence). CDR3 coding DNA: TGTGCCAGCAGCCAGGCAAGCGGGGGGGCTGGAGATACGCAGTATTTT. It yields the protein CASSQASGGAGDTQYF.

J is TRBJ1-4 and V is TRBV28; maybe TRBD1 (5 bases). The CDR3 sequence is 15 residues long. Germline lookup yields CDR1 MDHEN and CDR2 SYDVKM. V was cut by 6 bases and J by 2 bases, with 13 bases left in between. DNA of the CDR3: TGTGCCAGCAGCTGGGGCTTTGGGACTAATGAAAAACTGTTTTTT. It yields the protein CASSWGFGTNEKLFF.

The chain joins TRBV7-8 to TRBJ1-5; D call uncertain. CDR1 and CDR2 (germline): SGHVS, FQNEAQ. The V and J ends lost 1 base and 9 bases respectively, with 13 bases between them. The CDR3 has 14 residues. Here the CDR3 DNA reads TGTGCCAGCAGCTTAGATTCCGGTCGGAGGCCCCAGCATTTT. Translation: CASSLDSGRRPQHF.

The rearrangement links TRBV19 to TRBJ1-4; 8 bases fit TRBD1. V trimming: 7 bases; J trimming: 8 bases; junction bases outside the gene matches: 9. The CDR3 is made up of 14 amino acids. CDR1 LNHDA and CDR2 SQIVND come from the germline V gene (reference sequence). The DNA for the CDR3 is TGTGCCAGTACCTCAGGGGGCGTAGGGGAAAAACTGTTTTTT. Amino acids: CASTSGGVGEKLFF.